The 13 T cell receptor beta chains below all came from one sample that was sequenced in a study of regulatory T cells in long-lasting Graves disease. Described time point: newly diagnosed GD, antithyroid drugs for less than 3 months. Scientists built the TCR library using RNA that was extracted from PBMCs. Building of the TCR beta libraries involved iRepertoire HTBI primers and Arm-PCR of CDR3 regions. TCRdb reprocessed the multiplex PCR reads via MiXCR and lists one record per CDR3 protein. Of hundreds of thousands of distinct CDR3 sequences listed, around 15% are singletons. This sample also appeared in a second study, on T cells in Graves' hyperthyroidism and ophthalmopathy.

The specimen comprised peripheral blood mononuclear cells (PBMCs), sampled at new diagnosis, from a patient treated with antithyroid drugs. The receptors originated from a woman aged 25-40 years with Graves disease.

This clonotype was detected a few times. The genes are TRBV9 and TRBJ2-3; 8 nucleotides align to TRBD1. Germline V lookup: CDR1 SGDLS, CDR2 YYNGEE. V trimming: 2 bases; J trimming: 5 bases; junction bases outside the gene matches: 4. This CDR3 comprises 14 residues. The CDR3 sequence is CASSVRTGRDTQYF. The CDR3 DNA follows: TGTGCCAGCAGCGTCCGGACAGGGAGAGATACGCAGTATTTT.

CDR3 amino acids: CASGDTGLSYNEQFF. The CDR3 coding sequence is TGTGCCAGTGGGGACACAGGCCTCTCCTACAATGAGCAGTTCTTC. The rearrangement links TRBV19 to TRBJ2-1, with D tentatively TRBD1 (6 bases). Trimming took off 8 bases at V and 0 bases at J, with 14 bases between the two ends. CDR1 and CDR2 (germline): LNHDA, SQIVND (reference sequence). This CDR3 spans 15 amino acids.

The chain has TRBV5-1 and TRBJ2-5; possibly TRBD1 for D (6 bases). The CDR3 runs 15 residues. Germline-derived CDR1 and CDR2 are SGHRS and YFSETQ. V was clipped by 0 bases and J by 5 bases, with 14 bases between them. The CDR3, as DNA: TGCGCCAGCAGCTTGGGAGGGACATCCCGGGAGACCCAGTACTTC. As protein: CASSLGGTSRETQYF.

This clonotype occurred many times. The CDR3 spells CASSLFGGVTYNEQFF. In DNA form, the CDR3 reads TGTGCCAGCAGTTTATTCGGCGGGGTGACCTACAATGAGCAGTTCTTC. V usage is TRBV28 and J usage is TRBJ2-1; D might be TRBD2 (6 bases). CDR1 is MDHEN, CDR2 SYDVKM, per germline. Trimming took 1 base from V and 2 from J, leaving 12 bases between them. The CDR3 is 16 residues long.

This clonotype was seen a few times. The chain joins TRBV6-9 to TRBJ1-1, with D perhaps TRBD1 (5 bases). The germline CDR1 and CDR2 sequences are MNHGY and SVAAGI. The CDR3 runs to 16 residues. V was trimmed by 3 bases and J by 5 bases, leaving 19 bases between them. In nucleotides, the CDR3 is TGTGCCAGCAGTTACGGTGGAGCCAGGGATAGGACTGAAGCTTTCTTT. Translating it yields CASSYGGARDRTEAFF.

The CDR3 nucleotides read TGTGCCAGCAGCTCCGTGTCGGGGGAGCTGTTTTTT. The encoded protein is CASSSVSGELFF. The chain carries TRBV7-6 and TRBJ2-2; no firm D call. The V end lost 4 bases, the J end lost 8 bases, and 8 bases lay between the germline ends. This CDR3 region has 12 residues. Germline-derived CDR1 and CDR2 are SGHVS and FNYEAQ.

This clonotype occurred many times. The chain employs TRBV15 and TRBJ1-4, with TRBD1 as a possible D gene (5 bases). V was trimmed by 2 bases and J by 1 base, leaving 5 bases between them. This CDR3 region has 14 residues. Germline lookup yields CDR1 LNHNV and CDR2 YYDKDF (reference sequence). CDR3 sequence: CATSRQGTNEKLFF. Written as DNA, the CDR3 is TGTGCCACCAGCAGACAGGGAACTAATGAAAAACTGTTTTTT.

This clonotype has at least ten counts. This chain joins TRBV5-1 and TRBJ1-2, with 9 bases matching TRBD1. The V gene end was trimmed by 4 bases and the J gene end by 2 bases; junction bases not matched to a gene: 6. CDR1 SGHRS and CDR2 YFSETQ come from the germline V gene. The CDR3 runs 15 residues. CDR3 in amino acids: CASSPTGGWNYGYTF. The CDR3 region has the DNA TGCGCCAGCAGCCCGACAGGGGGTTGGAACTATGGCTACACCTTC.

This clonotype has a count of ten or more. The V and J genes are TRBV2 and TRBJ2-5; 7 bases match TRBD2. Germline V gene lookup returns CDR1 SNHLY and CDR2 FYNNEI. The CDR3 runs 15 residues. J was trimmed by 4 bases and V by 4 bases; bases with no gene match: 9. The CDR3 here is CASSGGLAGAETQYF. The CDR3 DNA reads TGTGCCAGCAGTGGAGGACTGGCGGGAGCAGAGACCCAGTACTTC. The variable domain in full, completed from reference TRBV2 and TRBJ2-5, reads EPEVTQTPSHQVTQMGQEVILRCVPISNHLYFYWYRQILGQKVEFLVSFYNNEISEKSEIFDDQFSVERPDGSNFTLKIRSTKLEDSAMYFCASSGGLAGAETQYFGPGTRLLVL.

The rearrangement links TRBV5-6 to TRBJ1-2, with 7 bases fitting TRBD1. Trimming cost V 5 bases and J 4 bases; bases outside gene matches: 8. Germline-derived CDR1 and CDR2 are SGHDT and YYEEEE. The CDR3 is 14 residues long. CDR3 sequence (DNA): TGTGCCAGCAGTTACCGGACAGGTCCCTATGGCTACACCTTC. Translating gives CASSYRTGPYGYTF.

The V gene is TRBV19, the J gene TRBJ2-7; 7 positions match TRBD1. CDR1 and CDR2 from the germline V gene are LNHDA and SQIVND (reference sequence). V was pared by 9 bases and J by 3 bases, with 14 bases of the junction left unmatched. The CDR3 is 15 residues long. Written as DNA, the CDR3 is TGTGCCAGCTCAAAAAATAGGGGGCCAGTCTACGAGCAGTACTTC. It yields the protein CASSKNRGPVYEQYF.

V is TRBV7-9 and J is TRBJ2-1; 7 bases map to TRBD1. The CDR3 runs 16 residues. Trimming cost V 5 bases and J 7 bases; bases outside gene matches: 14. Germline V gene lookup returns CDR1 SEHNR and CDR2 FQNEAQ (reference sequence). This CDR3 reads CASSPPYRDRENEQFF. The DNA of the CDR3 is TGTGCCAGCAGCCCACCCTACCGGGACAGAGAAAATGAGCAGTTCTTC.

Points on this clonotype: Compared with germline, one end of the junction differs, possibly owing to a read error. This rearrangement joins TRBV11-1 to TRBJ1-5; TRBD1 might be the D (5 bases). This CDR3 region has 16 residues. CDR1 is SGHAT and CDR2 is FQDESV in the germline V gene (reference sequence). CDR3 coding DNA: TGCGCCAGCAGCTTGGGAGGGGCGGGGATGGGTCAGCCCCAGCATTTT. Protein: CASSLGGAGMGQPQHF.